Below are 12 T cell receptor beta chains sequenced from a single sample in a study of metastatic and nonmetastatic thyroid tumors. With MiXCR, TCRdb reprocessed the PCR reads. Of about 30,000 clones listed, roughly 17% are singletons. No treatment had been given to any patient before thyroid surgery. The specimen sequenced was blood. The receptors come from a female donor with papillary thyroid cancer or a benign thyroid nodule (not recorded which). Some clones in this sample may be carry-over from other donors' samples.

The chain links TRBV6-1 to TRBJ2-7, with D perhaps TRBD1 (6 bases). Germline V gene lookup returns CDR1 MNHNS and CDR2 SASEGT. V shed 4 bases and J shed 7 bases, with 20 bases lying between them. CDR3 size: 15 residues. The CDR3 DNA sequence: TGTGCCAGCAGTGGATTGACAGGCCGCACATGGGAGCAGTACTTC. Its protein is CASSGLTGRTWEQYF.

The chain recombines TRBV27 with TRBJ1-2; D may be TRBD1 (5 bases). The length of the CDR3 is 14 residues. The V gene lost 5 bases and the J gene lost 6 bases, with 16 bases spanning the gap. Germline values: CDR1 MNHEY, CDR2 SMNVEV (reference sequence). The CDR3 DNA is TGTGCCAGCAGTGCTGCCGACAGCCTGCATGGCTACACCTTC. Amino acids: CASSAADSLHGYTF.

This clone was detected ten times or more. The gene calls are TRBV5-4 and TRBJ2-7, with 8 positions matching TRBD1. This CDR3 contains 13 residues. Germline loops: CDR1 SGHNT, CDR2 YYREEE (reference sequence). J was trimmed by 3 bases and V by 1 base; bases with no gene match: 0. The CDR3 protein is CASSLTGGYEQYF. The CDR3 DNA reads TGTGCCAGCAGCTTGACAGGGGGCTACGAGCAGTACTTC.

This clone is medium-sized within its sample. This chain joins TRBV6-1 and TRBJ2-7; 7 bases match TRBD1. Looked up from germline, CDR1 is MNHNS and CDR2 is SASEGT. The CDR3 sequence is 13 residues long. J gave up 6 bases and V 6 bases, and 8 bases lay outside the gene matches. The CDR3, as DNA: TGTGCCAGCAGAGCCGGACAGGTACGCGAGCAGTACTTC. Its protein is CASRAGQVREQYF.

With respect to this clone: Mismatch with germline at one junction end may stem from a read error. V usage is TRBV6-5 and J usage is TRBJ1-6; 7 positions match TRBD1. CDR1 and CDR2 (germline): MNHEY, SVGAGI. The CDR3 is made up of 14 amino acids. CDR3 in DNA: TGTGCCACCAGTTCTACAGGGGCTAGGTCACCCCTCCACTTT. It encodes CATSSTGARSPLHF.

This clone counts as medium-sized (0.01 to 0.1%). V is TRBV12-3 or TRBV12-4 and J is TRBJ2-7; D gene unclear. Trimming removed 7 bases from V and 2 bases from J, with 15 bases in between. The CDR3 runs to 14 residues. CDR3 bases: TGTGCCAGCACCGGTGGACCAGGAGCCTACGAGCAGTACTTC. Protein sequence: CASTGGPGAYEQYF.

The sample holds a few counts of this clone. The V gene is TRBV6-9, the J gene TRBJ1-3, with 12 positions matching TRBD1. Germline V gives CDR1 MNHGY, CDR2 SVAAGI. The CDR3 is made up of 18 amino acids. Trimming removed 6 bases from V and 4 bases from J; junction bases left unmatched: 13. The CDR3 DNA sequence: TGTGCCAGCAGCCCCACCCCGGGACAGGGGGCGCCGGGAAACACCATATATTTT. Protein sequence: CASSPTPGQGAPGNTIYF.

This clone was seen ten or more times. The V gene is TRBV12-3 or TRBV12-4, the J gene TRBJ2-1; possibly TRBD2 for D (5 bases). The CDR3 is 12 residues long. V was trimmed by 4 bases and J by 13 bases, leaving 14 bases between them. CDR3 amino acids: CASSYSSLSQFF. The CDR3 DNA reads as TGTGCCAGCAGTTACTCTAGCCTCAGTCAGTTCTTC.

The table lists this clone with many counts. The DNA of the CDR3 is TGTGCCAGCTCACCCACCGAGCAACGCAGGGAGACCCAGTACTTC. Translating it yields CASSPTEQRRETQYF. The V gene is TRBV18, the J gene TRBJ2-5; D gene ambiguous. Trimming stripped 3 bases from V and 5 bases from J, with 16 bases between. This CDR3 region has 15 residues. The germline gives CDR1 KGHSH, CDR2 LQKENI.

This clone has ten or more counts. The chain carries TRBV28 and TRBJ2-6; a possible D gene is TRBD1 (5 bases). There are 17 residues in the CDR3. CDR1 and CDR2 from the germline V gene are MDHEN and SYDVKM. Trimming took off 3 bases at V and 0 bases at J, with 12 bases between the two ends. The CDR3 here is CASSFEDISSGANVLTF. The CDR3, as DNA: TGTGCCAGCAGTTTCGAGGACATCAGCTCTGGGGCCAACGTCCTGACTTTC.

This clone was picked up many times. This CDR3 is CASSSRSPSSYEQYF. The CDR3 DNA is TGTGCCAGCAGCTCCAGGAGCCCTAGCTCCTACGAGCAGTACTTC. V usage is TRBV7-9 and J usage is TRBJ2-7; D is uncertain. This CDR3 spans 15 amino acids. Trimming took 4 bases from V and 0 from J, leaving 13 bases between them. Germline CDR1 SEHNR, CDR2 FQNEAQ (reference sequence).

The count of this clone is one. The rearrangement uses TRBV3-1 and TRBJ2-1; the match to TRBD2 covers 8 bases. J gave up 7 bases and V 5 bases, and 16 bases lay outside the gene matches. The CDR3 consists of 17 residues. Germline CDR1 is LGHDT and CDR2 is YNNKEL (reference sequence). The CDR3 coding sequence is TGTGCCAGCAGCATAAGACCCGGGAATAGCGGGGTGAATGAGCAGTTCTTC. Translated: CASSIRPGNSGVNEQFF.